The source of this TCR beta chain is a study of T-cell memory formation after mild COVID-19. Study-level information: Clusters of TCRs were largely donor specific. Study-wide results and limits: Most CD4+ clones that shrank were in CM and EM, while CD8+ ones turned up in EMRA.

CDR1 and CDR2 (germline): SGHRS, YFSETQ. This CDR3 is built from 17 residues. V was trimmed by 0 bases and J by 0 bases, leaving 12 bases between them. Constant-segment primers were used for 5'RACE, and the resulting TCR alpha and TCR beta cDNA libraries carried sample barcodes and UMIs. TCRdb reprocessed the 5' RACE reads with MiXCR, giving one entry per CDR3 protein. The table has hundreds of thousands of distinct CDR3 sequences, around an eighth seen once; the top ten hold under 25%. This clonotype was counted ten times or more. No antigen is known for it. The chain couples TRBV5-1 to TRBJ2-2; D is unclear. Sequenced sample: PBMCs or a T cell subset sorted from them (not recorded which). This receptor was identified in a man aged 18 to 35 who had mild COVID-19 (a few samples of this study predate the infection). Cell type and time point are not known. The CDR3 spells CASSLEAVGSNTGELFF. CDR3 nucleotide sequence: TGCGCCAGCAGCTTGGAAGCTGTCGGATCGAACACCGGGGAGCTGTTTTTT.